This section outlines one T cell receptor (beta chain) sequence together with its context. This specimen belongs to a study of OX40 agonist ivuxolimab in advanced cancers. The CDR3 spans 15 residues. The germline V gene encodes CDR1 SGHTA and CDR2 FQGTGA. Trimming left V 2 bases short and J 2 bases short, with 10 bases between. Assay: immunoSEQ multiplex PCR; the TCRdb copy retains only in-frame clones and omits some. The data contain approximately 74,000 clones, 75% to 90% of them singletons. The TCR originated in an adult with an advanced solid tumor such as melanoma, head and neck, liver or kidney cancer. The chain links TRBV7-3 to TRBJ2-1; D is ambiguous. This specimen consisted of CD4+ or CD8+ T cells sorted from blood, obtained in a trial of the OX40 agonist ivuxolimab. CDR3 nucleotides: TGTGCCAGCAGCTTAGGGCCAAGTACCTACAATGAGCAGTTCTTC. Translated, it gives CASSLGPSTYNEQFF. The full variable domain, completed using reference TRBV7-3 and TRBJ2-1, is GAGVSQTPSNKVTEKGKYVELRCDPISGHTALYWYRQSLGQGPEFLIYFQGTGAADDSGLPNDRFFAVRPEGSVSTLKIQRTERGDSAVYLCASSLGPSTYNEQFFGPGTRLTVL.